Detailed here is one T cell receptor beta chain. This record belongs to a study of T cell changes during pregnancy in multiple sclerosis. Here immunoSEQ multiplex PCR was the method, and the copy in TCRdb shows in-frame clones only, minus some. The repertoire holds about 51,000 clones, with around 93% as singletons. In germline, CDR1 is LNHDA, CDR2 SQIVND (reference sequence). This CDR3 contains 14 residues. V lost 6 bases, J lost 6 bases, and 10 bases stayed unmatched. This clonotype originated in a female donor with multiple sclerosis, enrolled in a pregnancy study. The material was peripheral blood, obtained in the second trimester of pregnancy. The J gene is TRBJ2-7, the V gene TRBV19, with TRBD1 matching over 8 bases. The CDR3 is CASSLDREISEQYF. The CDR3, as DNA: TGTGCCAGTAGCCTGGACAGGGAAATCAGCGAGCAGTACTTC. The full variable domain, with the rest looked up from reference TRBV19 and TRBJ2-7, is DGGITQSPKYLFRKEGQNVTLSCEQNLNHDAMYWYRQDPGQGLRLIYYSQIVNDFQKGDIAEGYSVSREKKESFPLTVTSAQKNPTAFYLCASSLDREISEQYFGPGTRLTVT.